Listed below are T cell receptor beta chains from one sample, sequenced in a study of molecular identifiers for immune sequencing clone quantification. TCRdb processed the PCR reads anew with MiXCR; each CDR3 protein has one entry. The table has tens of thousands of distinct CDR3 sequences, approximately 25% seen once. Sequencing was performed on naive CD8+ T cells from blood, with Jurkat cell RNA spiked in. These receptors all come from a human donor in good health. Some libraries in this study had Jurkat cell RNA spiked in. Each CDR3 is given with its conserved first and last residue. Each record gives: clone size, D gene, J gene, V gene, CDR3 length, CDR3 DNA, CDR3 protein. The D gene is left open where the match is weak. Not all rows give a size; the values are once, few, many and, for expanded clones, a class.

>many|.|TRBJ1-1|TRBV7-9|14
TGTGCCAGCAGCTGGGCAGAAGGGCACACTGAAGCTTTCTTT
CASSWAEGHTEAFF
>few|.|TRBJ1-1|TRBV19|11
TGTGCCAGTGACGACGACACTGAAGCTTTCTTT
CASDDDTEAFF
>many|.|TRBJ1-1|TRBV28|15
TGTGCCAGCAGTCCTCCCGCGAGGTTGAACACTGAAGCTTTCTTT
CASSPPARLNTEAFF
>.|TRBD1|TRBJ1-1|TRBV6-2/TRBV6-3|19
TGTGCCAGCAGTTACAACAGTGACAGGGTTCTTGGTATGAACACTGAAGCTTTCTTT
CASSYNSDRVLGMNTEAFF
>many|TRBD2|TRBJ2-1|TRBV4-3|17
TGCGCCAGCAGCGACGAAGGGAGCCGGGAGGGCCCGGATGAGCAGTTCTTC
CASSDEGSREGPDEQFF
>many|TRBD2|TRBJ2-3|TRBV7-9|16
TGTGCCAGCAGCGGGGGGCGGGGGGGCCGTACAGATACGCAGTATTTT
CASSGGRGGRTDTQYF
>.|.|TRBJ2-3|TRBV28|15
TGTGCCAGCAGACCCCAGACTCTGAGCACTGATACGCAGTATTTT
CASRPQTLSTDTQYF
>many|TRBD2|TRBJ2-3|TRBV12-3/TRBV12-4|15
TGTGCCAGCAGTCGAGTAGCGGGGGGGTTCGATACGCAGTATTTT
CASSRVAGGFDTQYF
>many|.|TRBJ2-2|TRBV7-2|14
TGTGCCAGCAGCTTAATACAGGACACCGGGGAGCTGTTTTTT
CASSLIQDTGELFF
>.|.|TRBJ1-4|TRBV27|15
TGTGCCAGCAGTTTATCGGTTGCGGGGGGTGAAAAACTGTTTTTT
CASSLSVAGGEKLFF
>few|TRBD2|TRBJ2-1|TRBV3-1|21
TGTGCCAGCAGCTCTTCTCGTGGGACTAGCGGGATAAGGAGAACCTACAATGAGCAGTTCTTC
CASSSSRGTSGIRRTYNEQFF
>many|.|TRBJ1-6|TRBV23-1|14
TGCGCCAGCATCGTGAGCCCCAGGGAGTCACCCCTCCACTTT
CASIVSPRESPLHF
>many|.|TRBJ2-5|TRBV11-3|13
TGTGCCAGCAGCCCAGACCGGGGGGAGACCCAGTACTTC
CASSPDRGETQYF
>many|.|TRBJ2-2|TRBV29-1|16
TGCAGCGTTGAAGATCGCTGGCTGGGGACTACCGGGGAGCTGTTTTTT
CSVEDRWLGTTGELFF
>many|.|TRBJ1-1|TRBV18|14
TGTGCCAGCTCACCACCGGGATTGAACACTGAAGCTTTCTTT
CASSPPGLNTEAFF
>many|.|TRBJ1-2|TRBV4-1|15
TGCGCCAGCAGCCAATTTAGGGGGGCTAACTATGGCTACACCTTC
CASSQFRGANYGYTF
>many|.|TRBJ2-6|TRBV18|16
TGTGCCAGCTCACCAGGGGCGCGCTCTGGGGCCAACGTCCTGACTTTC
CASSPGARSGANVLTF
>many|.|TRBJ2-3|TRBV28|18
TGTGCCAGCAGTTCTCTACCTCTTTACAGGGCCCGCACAGATACGCAGTATTTT
CASSSLPLYRARTDTQYF
>many|.|TRBJ1-1|TRBV6-2/TRBV6-3|12
TGTGCCAGCAGTTTCCCCGCGACTGAAGCTTTCTTT
CASSFPATEAFF
>many|TRBD2|TRBJ2-1|TRBV7-2|19
TGTGCCAGCAGCGCCCGGTTGCTAGCGGGAGATATCTCCTACAATGAGCAGTTCTTC
CASSARLLAGDISYNEQFF
>many|.|TRBJ1-2|TRBV29-1|12
TGCAGCGTTGAACAGGGAGATTATGGCTACACCTTC
CSVEQGDYGYTF
>few|.|TRBJ1-1|TRBV2|11
TGTGCCAGCTCCGAGTCGGGAAAAGGTTTCTTT
CASSESGKGFF
>many|.|TRBJ1-1|TRBV6-1|14
TGTGCCAGCAGAGAAGGGCTCATGAACACTGAAGCTTTCTTT
CASREGLMNTEAFF
>.|TRBD1|TRBJ1-6|TRBV4-1|16
TGCGCCAGCAGGTCTCAGCACAGGGGGCTAGAGTCACCCCTCCACTTT
CASRSQHRGLESPLHF
>many|.|TRBJ2-5|TRBV7-6|12
TGTGCCAGCAGCTTACTCGGAGAGACCCAGTACTTC
CASSLLGETQYF
>many|TRBD1|TRBJ1-5|TRBV3-1|15
TGTGCCAGCAGCTTAGGCAGGGGGCTCCGGCAGCCCCAGCATTTT
CASSLGRGLRQPQHF
>many|.|TRBJ1-4|TRBV7-9|12
TGTGCCAGCAGCTTAGACAGTGAAAAACTGTTTTTT
CASSLDSEKLFF
>few|.|TRBJ2-5|TRBV27|15
TGTGCCAGCAGTTTGGGTCTTGGGGGCCAAGAGACCCAGTACTTC
CASSLGLGGQETQYF
>many|.|TRBJ2-2|TRBV29-1|13
TGCAGCGTCGGGGACAAAAACACCGGGGAGCTGTTTTTT
CSVGDKNTGELFF
>many|TRBD1|TRBJ2-7|TRBV5-8|13
TGTGCCAGCAGCTCCGGGACAGAATACGAGCAGTACTTC
CASSSGTEYEQYF
>many|TRBD1|TRBJ1-1|TRBV18|16
TGTGCCAGCTCACCGTGGGACAGGGGGGCGAGCACTGAAGCTTTCTTT
CASSPWDRGASTEAFF
>many|.|TRBJ1-3|TRBV6-5|17
TGTGCCAGCAGTTACTCTCGGGACCGCAGCTCTGGAAACACCATATATTTT
CASSYSRDRSSGNTIYF
>many|.|TRBJ1-6|TRBV19|15
TGTGCCAGTAGGACCGGGACCAGGGGTAATTCACCCCTCCACTTT
CASRTGTRGNSPLHF